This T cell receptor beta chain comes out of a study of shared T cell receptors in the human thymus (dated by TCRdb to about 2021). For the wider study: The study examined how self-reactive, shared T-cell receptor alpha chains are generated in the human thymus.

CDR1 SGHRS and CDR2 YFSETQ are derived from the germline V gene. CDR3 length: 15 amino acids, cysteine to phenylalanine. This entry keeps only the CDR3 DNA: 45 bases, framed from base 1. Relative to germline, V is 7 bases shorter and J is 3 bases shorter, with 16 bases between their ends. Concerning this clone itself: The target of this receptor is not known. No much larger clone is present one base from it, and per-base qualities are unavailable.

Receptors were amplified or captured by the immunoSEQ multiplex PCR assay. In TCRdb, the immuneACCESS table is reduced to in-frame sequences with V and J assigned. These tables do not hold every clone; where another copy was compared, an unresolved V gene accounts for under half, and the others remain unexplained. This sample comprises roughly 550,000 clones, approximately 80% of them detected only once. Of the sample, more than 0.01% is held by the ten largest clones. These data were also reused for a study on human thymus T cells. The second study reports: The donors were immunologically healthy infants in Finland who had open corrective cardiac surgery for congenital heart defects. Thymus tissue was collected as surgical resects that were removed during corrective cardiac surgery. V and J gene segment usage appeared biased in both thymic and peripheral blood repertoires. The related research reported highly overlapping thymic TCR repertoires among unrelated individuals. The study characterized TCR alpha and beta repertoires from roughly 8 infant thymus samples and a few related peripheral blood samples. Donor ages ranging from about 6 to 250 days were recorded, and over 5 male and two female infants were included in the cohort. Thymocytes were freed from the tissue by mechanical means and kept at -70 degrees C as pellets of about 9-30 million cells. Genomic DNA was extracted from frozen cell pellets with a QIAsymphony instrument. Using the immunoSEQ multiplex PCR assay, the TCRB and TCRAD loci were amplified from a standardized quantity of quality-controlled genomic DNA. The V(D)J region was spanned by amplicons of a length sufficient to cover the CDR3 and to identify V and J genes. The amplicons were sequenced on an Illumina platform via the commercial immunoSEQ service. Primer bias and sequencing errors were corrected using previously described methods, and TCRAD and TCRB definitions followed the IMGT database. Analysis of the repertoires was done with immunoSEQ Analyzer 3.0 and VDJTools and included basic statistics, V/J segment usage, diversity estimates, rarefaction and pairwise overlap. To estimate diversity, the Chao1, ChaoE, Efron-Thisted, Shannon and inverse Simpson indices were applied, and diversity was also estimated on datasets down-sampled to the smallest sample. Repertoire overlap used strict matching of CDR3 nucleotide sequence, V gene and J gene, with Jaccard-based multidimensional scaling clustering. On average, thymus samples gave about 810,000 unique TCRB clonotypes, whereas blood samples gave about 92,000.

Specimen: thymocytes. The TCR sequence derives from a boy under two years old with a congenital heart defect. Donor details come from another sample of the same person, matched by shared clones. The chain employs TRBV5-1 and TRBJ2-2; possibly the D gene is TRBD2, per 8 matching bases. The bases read TGCGCCAGCCGAAGGGGGCGGGAGGACACCGGGGAGCTGTTTTTT. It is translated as CASRRGREDTGELFF.